These 3 T cell receptor beta chains were sequenced from one sample in a study of a mutant IDH1 vaccine in newly diagnosed glioma. These receptors have no identified antigens. The sample's time point: week 47, end of study. The study gave 300 ug of mutant IDH1 20-mer peptide per vaccine dose, with topical imiquimod. Profiling relied on immunoSEQ multiplex PCR, and the TCRdb table lists in-frame clones only, not all of them. The table includes about 94,000 clones, around nine tenths detected once. The sample was PBMCs, taken from a glioma patient whose treatment included an IDH1 peptide vaccine. These receptors all come from a woman aged 50 to 65 with glioma.

V and J are TRBV27 and TRBJ2-4, with D perhaps matching TRBD1 (5 bases). V lost 8 bases to trimming and J lost 0 bases, with 17 bases between them. The CDR3 totals 16 residues. CDR1 is MNHEY, CDR2 SMNVEV, per germline (reference sequence). CDR3 protein: CASQTTVSLAKNIQYF. CDR3 coding DNA: TGTGCCAGCCAGACGACAGTTTCGCTAGCCAAAAACATTCAGTACTTC.

The chain couples TRBV28 to TRBJ2-7, with a possible D match to TRBD2 (6 bases). This CDR3 has 15 amino acids. Germline V gene lookup returns CDR1 MDHEN and CDR2 SYDVKM. The V and J ends lost 6 bases and 0 bases respectively, with 15 bases between them. The CDR3 sequence: CASSDAGSGSYEQYF. In DNA form, the CDR3 reads TGTGCCAGCAGCGACGCGGGGAGTGGCTCCTACGAGCAGTACTTC.

The V gene is TRBV5-6, the J gene TRBJ2-2; the D gene is possibly TRBD1 (5 bases). The germline V and J ends were trimmed by 4 bases and 0 bases, with 19 bases remaining between them. This CDR3 is 18 amino acids long. In germline, CDR1 is SGHDT, CDR2 YYEEEE. The CDR3 coding sequence is TGTGCCAGCAGCCCGCCCCACAGGATAGAGCCGAACACCGGGGAGCTGTTTTTT. It is translated as CASSPPHRIEPNTGELFF.